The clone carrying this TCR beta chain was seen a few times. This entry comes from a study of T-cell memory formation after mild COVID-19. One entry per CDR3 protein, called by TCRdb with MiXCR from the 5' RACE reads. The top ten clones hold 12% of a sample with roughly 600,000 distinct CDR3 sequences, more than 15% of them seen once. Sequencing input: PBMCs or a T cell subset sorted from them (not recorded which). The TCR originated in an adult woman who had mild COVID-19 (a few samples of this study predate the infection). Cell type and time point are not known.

The CDR3 DNA sequence: TGCGCCAGCAGCCAAGATCGGAGGACTAGCGGAGGGGAGGGTGGAAGATGGGGCACCGGGGAGCTGTTTTTT. Protein product: CASSQDRRTSGGEGGRWGTGELFF. The gene calls are TRBV4-3 and TRBJ2-2; 10 bases fit TRBD2. J lost 4 bases, V lost 0 bases, and 26 bases had no gene match. The CDR3 is 24 amino acids. Germline V CDR1 and CDR2: LGHNA, YSLEER.